The following is a T cell receptor beta chain sequence with its context. Its cognate antigen is unknown. This sample is drawn from a study of T-cell memory formation after mild COVID-19. In the study overall: TCR clusters were largely donor specific.

Constant-segment primers served in 5'RACE that generated TCR alpha and TCR beta cDNA libraries bearing sample barcodes and UMIs. TCRdb processed the 5' RACE reads anew with MiXCR; each CDR3 protein has one entry. The profile shows 120,000 to 150,000 distinct CDR3 sequences, around 21% of them singletons. V gave up 4 bases and J gave up 0 bases, with 10 bases separating them. Germline V lookup: CDR1 MDHEN, CDR2 SYDVKM. There are 15 residues in the CDR3. Whole-study results and caveats: CD4/CD8 balance characterized clones contracting day 15 to 85, and CD4+ skew characterized later expanders.

The sequence came from an adult woman who had mild COVID-19 (a few samples of this study predate the infection). Cell type and time point are not known. Sample: PBMCs or a T cell subset sorted from them (not recorded which). V is TRBV28 and J is TRBJ1-3; D possibly corresponds to TRBD1 (5 bases). As DNA, the CDR3 is TGTGCCAGCAGTTCCGCAGGGAGCTCTGGAAACACCATATATTTT. Its protein is CASSSAGSSGNTIYF.